Each of the 16 T cell receptor beta chains below was sequenced from the same sample in a study of T cell responses to AZD1222 COVID-19 vaccine. Assay: immunoSEQ multiplex PCR; the TCRdb copy retains only in-frame clones and omits some. In the table there are approximately 79,000 clones, approximately 88% of which are singletons. The specimen comprised peripheral blood, sampled on day 0 of AZD1222 vaccination. Source of these receptors: an adult in good health.

This chain uses TRBV28 with TRBJ2-7; D tentatively fits TRBD1 or TRBD2 (5 bases each). The CDR3 extends over 14 amino acids. V dropped 8 bases and J dropped 13 bases, with 27 bases sitting between them. CDR1 and CDR2 from the germline V gene are MDHEN and SYDVKM. For the CDR3, the DNA is TGTGCCAGCGACCCTGGGACGGTCCTTCCTATTAAATACTTC. Encoded protein: CASDPGTVLPIKYF.

This clone appeared a few times. This chain links TRBV5-1 with TRBJ1-1; possibly TRBD1 for D (6 bases). Between the trimmed V and J ends, which lost 5 bases and 5 bases, there was a span of 13 bases. CDR1 and CDR2 (germline): SGHRS, YFSETQ. CDR3 length: 13 residues. The CDR3 loop is CASSRQVGTEAFF. CDR3 nucleotides: TGCGCCAGCAGTCGACAGGTGGGGACTGAAGCTTTCTTT.

The table lists this clone with a count of one. V and J are TRBV2 and TRBJ1-4; no definite D call. With 7 bases removed from V and 3 bases from J, the gap between germline ends came to 12 bases. This CDR3 comprises 14 residues. Germline-derived CDR1 and CDR2 are SNHLY and FYNNEI. The CDR3 sequence is CASIGWKANEKLFF. DNA for the CDR3: TGTGCCAGCATAGGGTGGAAGGCTAATGAAAAACTGTTTTTT.

The chain carries TRBV5-6 and TRBJ1-5, with TRBD1 matching 8 bases. Trimming took 1 base from V and 1 from J; bases not matched to a gene: 10. The CDR3 has 18 residues. Germline loops: CDR1 SGHDT, CDR2 YYEEEE. CDR3 in DNA: TGTGCCAGCAGCTTGACAAGACAGGGGTGGGAAAGCAATCAGCCCCAGCATTTT. Its translation is CASSLTRQGWESNQPQHF. Looking up the rest from reference TRBV5-6 and TRBJ1-5 gives the full variable domain: DAGVTQSPTHLIKTRGQQVTLRCSPKSGHDTVSWYQQALGQGPQFIFQYYEEEERQRGNFPDRFSGHQFPNYSSELNVNALLLGDSALYLCASSLTRQGWESNQPQHFGDGTRLSIL.

The chain links TRBV3-1 (or the pseudogene TRBV3-2) to TRBJ1-6; TRBD1 might be the D (6 bases). Per the germline V gene, CDR1 is LGHDT and CDR2 is YNNKEL (reference sequence). The CDR3 sequence is 15 residues long. The germline V and J ends were trimmed by 4 bases and 9 bases, with 16 bases remaining between them. CDR3 region: CASSRDRLRGSPLHF. The CDR3 region has the DNA TGTGCCAGCAGCCGCGACAGGCTACGGGGTTCACCCCTCCACTTT.

The chain uses TRBV7-9 and TRBJ2-1; 9 bases align to TRBD2. The CDR3 runs to 17 residues. In germline, CDR1 is SEHNR, CDR2 FQNEAQ (reference sequence). J gave up 4 bases and V 6 bases, and 13 bases lay outside the gene matches. CDR3 protein: CASSGTLTSGIYNEQFF. CDR3 DNA: TGTGCCAGCAGTGGGACCCTGACTAGCGGCATTTACAATGAGCAGTTCTTC.

V usage is TRBV18 and J usage is TRBJ2-5; 8 nucleotides align to TRBD1. Per the germline V gene, CDR1 is KGHSH and CDR2 is LQKENI. Trimming removed 5 bases from V and 2 bases from J; junction bases left unmatched: 13. The CDR3 is 17 amino acids. This chain's CDR3 is CASSSARGPLGQETQYF. As DNA, the CDR3 is TGTGCCAGCTCATCGGCCAGGGGGCCGTTGGGGCAAGAGACCCAGTACTTC.

The chain recombines TRBV9 with TRBJ2-3; maybe TRBD2 (6 bases). Germline V lookup: CDR1 SGDLS, CDR2 YYNGEE. The ends were cut back, 2 bases at V and 8 bases at J, with 15 bases in the middle. There are 14 residues in the CDR3. The CDR3 DNA follows: TGTGCCAGCAGCGTGGGCGGGATAGATGGTACGCAGTATTTT. Protein: CASSVGGIDGTQYF.

The V and J genes are TRBV12-3 or TRBV12-4 and TRBJ2-7, with unresolved D. Trimming took 0 bases from V and 2 from J, leaving 5 bases between them. The CDR3 covers 13 residues. The DNA of the CDR3 is TGTGCCAGCAGTTTAGCGCCGGCCTACGAGCAGTACTTC. It translates to CASSLAPAYEQYF.

V gene TRBV5-4 combines with J gene TRBJ2-3; TRBD2 might be the D (6 bases). The V gene lost 2 bases and the J gene lost 0 bases, with 13 bases spanning the gap. CDR3 size: 16 residues. Germline V lookup: CDR1 SGHNT, CDR2 YYREEE (reference sequence). The DNA of the CDR3 is TGTGCCAGCAGCTTCACCCTAGCGCCTAGCACAGATACGCAGTATTTT. It yields the protein CASSFTLAPSTDTQYF.

This clone appeared once. V is TRBV4-2 and J is TRBJ1-1; perhaps TRBD1 as D (5 bases). V was clipped by 3 bases and J by 4 bases, with 9 bases between them. The CDR3 is 13 amino acids. Germline CDR1 LGHNA, CDR2 YNFKEQ. This chain's CDR3 is CASSHRGSTEAFF. CDR3 coding DNA: TGTGCCAGCAGCCACCGGGGGAGCACTGAAGCTTTCTTT.

The count of this clone is one. The chain employs TRBV7-2 and TRBJ1-4; D gene uncertain. This CDR3 spans 14 amino acids. V gave up 2 bases and J gave up 4 bases, with 8 bases separating them. The V gene's germline CDR1 is SGHTA and CDR2 FQGNSA. CDR3 residues: CASSLPGLNEKLFF. The DNA for the CDR3 is TGTGCCAGCAGCTTACCCGGGCTTAATGAAAAACTGTTTTTT.

This rearrangement joins TRBV5-1 to TRBJ1-1, with unresolved D. The CDR3 has 14 amino acids. Germline V gene sequence: CDR1 SGHRS, CDR2 YFSETQ. The V gene lost 2 bases and the J gene lost 8 bases, with 16 bases spanning the gap. The CDR3 DNA reads TGCGCCAGCAGCTTTACATCGAGAAGCGGGGAAGCTTTCTTT. The encoded protein is CASSFTSRSGEAFF.

The rearrangement links TRBV24-1 to TRBJ2-1; 7 nucleotides match TRBD1. The germline V gene has CDR1 KGHDR and CDR2 SFDVKD. J lost 5 bases, V lost 3 bases, and 3 bases had no gene match. The CDR3 has 14 residues. CDR3 sequence (DNA): TGTGCCACCAGTGATCCCAGGGGGAACAATGAGCAGTTCTTC. Protein: CATSDPRGNNEQFF.

This chain links TRBV28 with TRBJ1-2, with 7 bases fitting TRBD1. Germline CDR1 MDHEN, CDR2 SYDVKM. V gave up 8 bases and J gave up 5 bases; unmatched junction bases: 8. This CDR3 contains 13 residues. CDR3 loop: CASASGTDYGYTF. CDR3 nucleotide sequence: TGTGCCAGCGCTTCCGGGACAGATTATGGCTACACCTTC.

In DNA, the CDR3 is TGTGCCAGCTCACCGACAGGAGCAGATCAGCCCCAGCATTTT. Protein: CASSPTGADQPQHF. The V and J genes are TRBV18 and TRBJ1-5; TRBD1 is a possible D gene (6 bases). Germline loops: CDR1 KGHSH, CDR2 LQKENI. V lost 3 bases to trimming and J lost 5 bases, with 11 bases between them. This CDR3 region has 14 residues.